This TCR beta chain was recovered during a study of T-cell reconstitution after alpha-beta-depleted transplantation in children. The CDR3 length is 11 residues. Germline CDR1 DFQATT, CDR2 SNEGSKA (reference sequence). The V end lost 5 bases, the J end lost 3 bases, and 8 bases lay between the germline ends. Notes on this clonotype: The antigen is not known.

Findings of the study overall: Surviving recipient cells, namely T cells and thymic progenitors, were the source of high day-60 TCRbeta diversity in some patients. Roughly two months post-transplant, alpha-beta T cells reportedly originated from several hundred graft clones that had expanded. Fresh T-cell production supplied most of the T-cell counts and diversity seen one year after transplant.

As it was prepared, the TCRbeta library received unique molecular identifiers. One entry per CDR3 protein results from TCRdb running MiXCR on the PCR reads. This sample has 440,000 or so distinct CDR3 sequences, with 43% found just once. The source of this sequence is a girl aged 2-10 years with aplastic anemia, due to receive a stem cell transplant. V is TRBV20-1 and J is TRBJ2-7; D ambiguous. Material: PBMCs, obtained before TCRalphabeta/CD19-depleted stem cell transplant. The CDR3 sequence: CSAGWNYEQYF. CDR3 nucleotides: TGCAGTGCTGGATGGAACTACGAGCAGTACTTC.